These 15 T cell receptor beta chains share one sample of origin, sequenced in a study of beta chain features in type 1 diabetes. Sequencing targeted expressed TCRB transcripts, as all isolated RNA had been reverse transcribed. Method: immunoSEQ multiplex PCR; TCRdb's copy keeps in-frame clones and lacks some. This repertoire shows about 900,000 clones, roughly 16% found once; its top ten account for around 0.02%. The sequenced material came from naive CD4+ T cells from blood. These receptors originate from a woman aged 18-35 years in good health.

This clone was counted only a few times. The chain employs TRBV7-9 and TRBJ2-5; 8 positions agree with TRBD1. CDR1 and CDR2 (germline): SEHNR, FQNEAQ (reference sequence). This CDR3 comprises 15 residues. V lost 1 base to trimming and J lost 7 bases; unmatched junction nucleotides: 8. CDR3 residues: CASSLVGQGRGTQYF. The CDR3 region has the DNA TGTGCCAGCAGCTTAGTAGGACAGGGCCGGGGGACCCAGTACTTC.

This clone has only a few counts. Other nucleotide sequences from this sample produce the same CDR3. The chain is built from TRBV10-2 and TRBJ2-7; TRBD2 agrees at 9 bases. CDR1 and CDR2 (germline): WSHSY, SAAADI. The CDR3 has 13 residues. With 6 bases clipped from V and 1 base from J, the junction kept 1 base outside the gene matches. The CDR3 sequence: CASRTSGSYEQYF. As DNA, the CDR3 is TGCGCCAGCAGGACTAGCGGATCCTACGAGCAGTACTTC.

V gene TRBV29-1 combines with J gene TRBJ2-7, with D perhaps matching TRBD1 or TRBD2 (5 bases each). The CDR3 spans 12 residues. Trimming left V 6 bases short and J 0 bases short, with 9 bases between. Germline loops: CDR1 SQVTM, CDR2 ANQGSEA. The CDR3 region has the DNA TGCAGCGTCGGGACGCCCTCCTACGAGCAGTACTTC. Its translation: CSVGTPSYEQYF.

The chain carries TRBV6-6 and TRBJ1-3; D is unclear. The CDR3 sequence is 14 residues long. V lost 7 bases and J 0 bases, leaving 10 bases between the germline ends. CDR1 is MNHNY and CDR2 is SVGAGI in the germline V gene (reference sequence). The CDR3 protein is CASKRHSSGNTIYF. The CDR3 DNA reads as TGTGCCAGCAAACGGCATAGCTCTGGAAACACCATATATTTT.

The chain recombines TRBV7-8 with TRBJ2-5; possibly TRBD2 for D (6 bases). Trimming took 5 bases from V and 7 from J, leaving 20 bases between them. The CDR3 has 15 residues. Per germline, CDR1 SGHVS and CDR2 FQNEAQ. CDR3 coding DNA: TGTGCCAGCAGCCCCCTGGGTAGCGGCATTGGGACCCAGTACTTC. It specifies CASSPLGSGIGTQYF.

The genes are TRBV7-2 and TRBJ2-7, with a possible D match to TRBD2 (6 bases). CDR1 and CDR2 from the germline V gene are SGHTA and FQGNSA. This CDR3 is built from 12 residues. V shed 7 bases and J shed 1 base, with 8 bases lying between them. The CDR3 region is CASTGGSYEQYF. CDR3 bases: TGTGCCAGCACCGGGGGTTCCTACGAGCAGTACTTC.

The genes are TRBV6-1 and TRBJ2-7; 7 nucleotides align to TRBD2. Germline trimming cut 3 bases from V and 2 bases from J; bases unmatched to any gene: 4. Germline V gives CDR1 MNHNS, CDR2 SASEGT. The CDR3 is 14 amino acids. CDR3 amino acids: CASSDSGRTYEQYF. Here the CDR3 DNA reads TGTGCCAGCAGTGATAGCGGGCGTACCTACGAGCAGTACTTC.

This clone was found a few times. The chain links TRBV5-1 to TRBJ2-1; no firm D call. This CDR3 has 14 amino acids. V was trimmed by 2 bases and J by 5 bases, leaving 11 bases between them. CDR1 is SGHRS, CDR2 YFSETQ, per germline. The CDR3: CASSFDTVNNEQFF. In nucleotides, the CDR3 is TGCGCCAGCAGCTTCGACACGGTCAACAATGAGCAGTTCTTC.

This clone was seen a handful of times. One end of the junction varies from germline; a read error may be responsible. The chain couples TRBV5-6 to TRBJ2-1; D not certain. Germline loops: CDR1 SGHDT, CDR2 YYEEEE. CDR3 size: 11 residues. CDR3 coding DNA: TGTGCCAGCAGCTTGGTTCAGGTCAAGGTCTTC. Protein sequence: CASSLVQVKVF.

This clone was observed a few times. This sample includes further DNA sequences coding for the same CDR3. The chain uses TRBV7-2 and TRBJ2-3; D not certain. The CDR3 is 13 amino acids. In germline, CDR1 is SGHTA, CDR2 FQGNSA. V gave up 1 base and J gave up 4 bases, with 6 bases separating them. The CDR3 DNA reads TGTGCCAGCAGCTTAGTTTTTGCAGATACGCAGTATTTT. Translating gives CASSLVFADTQYF.

The chain combines TRBV2 with TRBJ1-5; TRBD1 aligns across 7 bases. Germline CDR1 reads SNHLY; CDR2 reads FYNNEI. J gave up 10 bases and V 7 bases, and 10 bases lay outside the gene matches. The CDR3 has 13 residues. The CDR3 DNA is TGTGCCAGCAAGTGGACAGGCGATACCCCCCAGCATTTT. Translation: CASKWTGDTPQHF. The full variable domain, completed using reference TRBV2 and TRBJ1-5, is EPEVTQTPSHQVTQMGQEVILRCVPISNHLYFYWYRQILGQKVEFLVSFYNNEISEKSEIFDDQFSVERPDGSNFTLKIRSTKLEDSAMYFCASKWTGDTPQHFGDGTRLSIL.

The CDR3, as DNA: TGCGCCAGCAGCTTGTCCGGGGGAGAAGAGACCCAGTACTTC. This sequence encodes CASSLSGGEETQYF. The rearrangement uses TRBV5-1 and TRBJ2-5, with D perhaps matching TRBD2 (6 bases). This CDR3 has 14 amino acids. The germline V gene encodes CDR1 SGHRS and CDR2 YFSETQ. Trimming shortened V by 1 base and J by 3 bases, and 10 bases separated the two germline ends.

The genes are TRBV2 and TRBJ2-2; 16 nucleotides agree with TRBD2. After removal of 6 bases from V and 6 bases from J, the junction contained 4 bases not matched to a gene. Germline CDR1 SNHLY, CDR2 FYNNEI. This CDR3 region has 16 residues. The CDR3 sequence: CASRDGTSGRAGELFF. The CDR3 DNA reads TGTGCCAGCAGAGATGGGACTAGCGGGAGGGCCGGGGAGCTGTTTTTT.

With regard to this clone: An end of the junction does not agree with germline; a read error may underlie this. V is TRBV7-2 and J is TRBJ2-1; 11 nucleotides align to TRBD2. Germline lookup yields CDR1 SGHTA and CDR2 FQGNSA. The CDR3 is 15 residues long. Here the CDR3 DNA reads TGTGCCAGCAGCATAGCGGGAGGGTCCTACAATGAGCAGTTCTTC. Residues: CASSIAGGSYNEQFF.

V gene TRBV27 combines with J gene TRBJ2-7, with D uncertain. Germline V lookup: CDR1 MNHEY, CDR2 SMNVEV (reference sequence). Trimming cost V 0 bases and J 0 bases, with 6 bases left between them. The CDR3 consists of 14 residues. The DNA of the CDR3 is TGTGCCAGCAGTTTATCGTGGGGCTCCTACGAGCAGTACTTC. Translation gives CASSLSWGSYEQYF.